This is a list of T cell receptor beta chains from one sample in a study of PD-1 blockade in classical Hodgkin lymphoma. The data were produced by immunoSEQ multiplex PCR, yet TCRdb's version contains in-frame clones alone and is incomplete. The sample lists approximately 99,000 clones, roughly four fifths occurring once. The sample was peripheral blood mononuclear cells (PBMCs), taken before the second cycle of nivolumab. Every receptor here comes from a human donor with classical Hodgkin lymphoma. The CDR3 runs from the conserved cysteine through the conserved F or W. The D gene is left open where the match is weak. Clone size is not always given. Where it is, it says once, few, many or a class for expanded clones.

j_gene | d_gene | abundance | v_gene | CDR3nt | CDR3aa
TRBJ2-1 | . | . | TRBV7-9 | TGTGCCAGCAGCCCAACTAGCTTCCCCTACAATGAGCAGTTCTTC | CASSPTSFPYNEQFF
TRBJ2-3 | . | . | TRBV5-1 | TGCGCCAGCAGCTTGGAGGGGGGCGATGGCACAGATACGCAGTATTTT | CASSLEGGDGTDTQYF
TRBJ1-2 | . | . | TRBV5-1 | TGCGCCAGCAGCTTGGCCCAAGACAGATTCGGTGGCTACACCTTC | CASSLAQDRFGGYTF
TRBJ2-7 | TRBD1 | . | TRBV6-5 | TGTGCCAGCAGCAAGGGGGCCGATACCTACGAGCAGTACTTC | CASSKGADTYEQYF
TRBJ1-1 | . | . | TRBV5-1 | TGCGCCAGCAGCTTGGATGGCAAGGTATACATAAGGGACACTGAAGCTTTCTTT | CASSLDGKVYIRDTEAFF
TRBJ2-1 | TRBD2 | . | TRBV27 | TGTGCCAGCAGTACGGGACTAGCGGGTAATGAGCAGTTCTTC | CASSTGLAGNEQFF
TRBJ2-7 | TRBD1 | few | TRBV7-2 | TGTGCCAGCAGCTACGGACAGGGGTGGGAGCAGTACTTC | CASSYGQGWEQYF
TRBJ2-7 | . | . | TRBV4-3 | TGCGCCAGCAGCCAAGATTTGCCGAGATCCTACGAGCAGTACTTC | CASSQDLPRSYEQYF
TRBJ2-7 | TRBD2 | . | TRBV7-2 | TGTGCCAGCAGCCCACTTGCGGCGGGAGAGGGCGAGCAGTACTTC | CASSPLAAGEGEQYF
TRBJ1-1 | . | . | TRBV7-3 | TGTGCCAGCAGCTTAGGGGGCGGGGCTGAAGCTTTCTTT | CASSLGGGAEAFF
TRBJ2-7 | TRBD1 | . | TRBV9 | TGTGCCAGCAGCAACCTCGCCCAGGGGGACGAGCAGTACTTC | CASSNLAQGDEQYF
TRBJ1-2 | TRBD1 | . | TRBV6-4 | TGTGCCAGCAGCGCCGGGACAGGGGACTATGGCTACACCTTC | CASSAGTGDYGYTF
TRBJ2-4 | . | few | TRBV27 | TGTGCCAGCGGTGAGGGGGGACTAGCCAAAAACATTCAGTACTTC | CASGEGGLAKNIQYF
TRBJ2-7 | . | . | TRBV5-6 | TGTGCCAGCAGCTTGGAGACTCTCTCCTACGAGCAGTACTTC | CASSLETLSYEQYF
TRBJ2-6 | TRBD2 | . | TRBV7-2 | TGTGCCAGCAGCCCGTTGAGCGGGAGATGGGCAGGGGCCAACGTCCTGACTTTC | CASSPLSGRWAGANVLTF
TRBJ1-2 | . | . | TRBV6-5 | TGTGCCAGCAACCCGACAGGAGTCCTCTATGGCTACACCTTC | CASNPTGVLYGYTF
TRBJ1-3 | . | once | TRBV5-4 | TGTGCCAGCAGCTTAGGAGGGTGGTCTGGAAACACCATATATTTT | CASSLGGWSGNTIYF
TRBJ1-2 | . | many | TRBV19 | TGTGCCACCCGTAGGCGGCCTGCCGGGGACTATGGCTACACCTTC | CATRRRPAGDYGYTF
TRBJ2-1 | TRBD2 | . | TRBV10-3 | TGTGCCATAGCGGGACCAAACAATGAGCAGTTCTTC | CAIAGPNNEQFF
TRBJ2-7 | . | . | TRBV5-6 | TGTGCCAGCAGCTGGGCTAGGGGCGAGCAGTACTTC | CASSWARGEQYF
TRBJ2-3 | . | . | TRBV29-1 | TGCAGCGGGGGGACTGCCAATACGCAGTATTTT | CSGGTANTQYF
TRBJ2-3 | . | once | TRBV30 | TGTGCCTGGAGTAAAGTAGGTAGCACAGATACGCAGTATTTT | CAWSKVGSTDTQYF
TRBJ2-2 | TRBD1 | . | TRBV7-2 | TGTGCCAGCACCATCCCCCGGGACAGGGGGCGGGTGAACACCGGGGAGCTGTTTTTT | CASTIPRDRGRVNTGELFF
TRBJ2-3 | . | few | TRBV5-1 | TGCGCCAGCAGCTTGGGGAGCAGTGGGCGAGGGGATACGCAGTATTTT | CASSLGSSGRGDTQYF
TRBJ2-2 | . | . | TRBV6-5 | TGTGCCAGCAGTTACCTCGCGAACACCGGGGAGCTGTTTTTT | CASSYLANTGELFF
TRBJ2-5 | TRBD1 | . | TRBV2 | TGTGCCAGCAGTGATGGGACAGGGTGGGGATTACAAGAGACCCAGTACTTC | CASSDGTGWGLQETQYF
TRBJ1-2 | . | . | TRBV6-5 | TGTGCCAGCAGTTACCTCCAGGGTGGGTATGGCTACACCTTC | CASSYLQGGYGYTF
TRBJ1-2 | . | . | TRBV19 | TGTGCCAGTAGAAGGGGCTGGGGCTACACCTTC | CASRRGWGYTF
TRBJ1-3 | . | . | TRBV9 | TGTGCCAGCAATGAGAGGGGAAGCTCTGGAAACACCATATATTTT | CASNERGSSGNTIYF
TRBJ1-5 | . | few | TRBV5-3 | TGTGCCAGAAGCCTGGGACACCAGGGCGTTCAGCCCCAGCATTTT | CARSLGHQGVQPQHF
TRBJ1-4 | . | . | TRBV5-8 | TGTGCCAGCACCCAGCCAGCAACTAATGAAAAACTGTTTTTT | CASTQPATNEKLFF
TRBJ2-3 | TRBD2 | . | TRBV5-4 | TGTGCCAGCAGCTTCTTAGCGGGATTCACAGATACGCAGTATTTT | CASSFLAGFTDTQYF
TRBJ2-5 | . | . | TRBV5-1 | TGCGCCAGCAGAATAGGTTCGTTGCAAGAGACCCAGTACTTC | CASRIGSLQETQYF
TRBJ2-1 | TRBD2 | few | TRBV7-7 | TGTGCCAGCAGCTTAGCTAGCGGGACTTACAATGAGCAGTTCTTC | CASSLASGTYNEQFF
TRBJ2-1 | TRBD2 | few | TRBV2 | TGTGCCAGCGTCGGTAGCGGGTTGTCCTACAATGAGCAGTTCTTC | CASVGSGLSYNEQFF
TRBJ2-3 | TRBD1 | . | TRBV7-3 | TGTGCCAGCAGCTTACAGGGGGCCAGGGGAGATACGCAGTATTTT | CASSLQGARGDTQYF
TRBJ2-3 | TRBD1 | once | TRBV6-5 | TGTGCCAGCAGTAAGACAGGGGCAACAGATACGCAGTATTTT | CASSKTGATDTQYF
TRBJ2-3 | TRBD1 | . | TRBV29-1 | TGCAGCGTTGAGATGGGACAGCCATATACGCAGTATTTT | CSVEMGQPYTQYF
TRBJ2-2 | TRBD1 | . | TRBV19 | TGTGCCAGTAGCCAGGCGGGACAGGGGTCCGGGGAGCTGTTTTTT | CASSQAGQGSGELFF